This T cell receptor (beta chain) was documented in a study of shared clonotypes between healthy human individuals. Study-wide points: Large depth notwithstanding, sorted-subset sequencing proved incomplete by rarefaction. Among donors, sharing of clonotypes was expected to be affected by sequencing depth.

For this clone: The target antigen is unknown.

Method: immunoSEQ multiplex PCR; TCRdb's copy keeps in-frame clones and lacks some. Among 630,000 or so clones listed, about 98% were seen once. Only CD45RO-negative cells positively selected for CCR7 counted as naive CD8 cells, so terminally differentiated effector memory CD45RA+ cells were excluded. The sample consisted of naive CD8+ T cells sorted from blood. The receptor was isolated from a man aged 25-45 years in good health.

This CDR3 is CASSGSGGGYGYTF. The CDR3 nucleotides read TGTGCCAGCAGTGGTTCAGGGGGCGGCTATGGCTACACCTTC. The chain joins TRBV6-1 to TRBJ1-2; 8 bases are shared with TRBD1. J lost 4 bases, V lost 4 bases, and 5 bases had no gene match. Per the germline V gene, CDR1 is MNHNS and CDR2 is SASEGT. This CDR3 is 14 amino acids long.